This section outlines one T cell receptor beta chain sequence together with its context. The sample comes from a study of blood T cell repertoires in COVID-19. Study-level background: From the United States, Italy and Spain came samples of acute and convalescent COVID-19. The cDNA or gDNA used as material had been derived from T cells, B-cell-depleted T cells, or PBMCs.

Germline V CDR1 and CDR2: SGHRS, YFSETQ. The CDR3 is made up of 14 amino acids. The V end lost 0 bases, the J end lost 0 bases, and 7 bases lay between the germline ends. Original analysis: Nucleated cell number was recorded as an estimate derived from reference gene primer amplification. The method was immunoSEQ multiplex PCR; TCRdb's version includes in-frame clones alone and lacks a portion of them. V, J and clone size reflect that table, while D and trimming were determined from the DNA. The table has about 150,000 clones, 85% to 90% seen once. This receptor was taken from a middle-aged woman with acute or convalescent COVID-19. The source material was peripheral blood. V and J are TRBV5-1 and TRBJ2-7, with D perhaps matching TRBD1 (5 bases). CDR3: CASSLAGLSYEQYF. In DNA form, the CDR3 reads TGCGCCAGCAGCTTGGCAGGGCTCTCCTACGAGCAGTACTTC.